This T cell receptor beta chain was documented in a study of blood T cell repertoires in COVID-19. Authors' processing steps: The authors estimated nucleated cell counts from reference gene primer amplification. Produced via immunoSEQ multiplex PCR; TCRdb's table is partial and in-frame only. Clonal size and the V and J genes are those of that table, whereas D and trimming came from the DNA. The table has over 150,000 clones, 80% to 85% seen once. CDR3 length: 15 amino acids. The V and J ends lost 2 bases and 4 bases respectively, with 14 bases between them. Germline V gives CDR1 SEHNR, CDR2 FQNEAQ (reference sequence).

The clonotype comes from a man aged 18-30 years with active or convalescent COVID-19. The specimen sequenced was peripheral blood. The rearrangement joins TRBV7-9 to TRBJ1-1; D gene uncertain. The CDR3 region has the DNA TGTGCCAGCAGCTTACGTAGGAGGCAGTCCACTGAAGCTTTCTTT. Translated: CASSLRRRQSTEAFF.